A selection of T cell receptor beta chains follows, all from one sample in a study of blood T cells in healthy people across ages. TCRdb passed the 5' RACE reads through MiXCR, listing each CDR3 protein once. This sample has roughly 1.7 million distinct CDR3 sequences, with almost 35% found just once. The sample was blood. The source of these receptors is a woman aged 25 to 39 in good health. CDR3s include the opening cysteine and the closing phenylalanine or tryptophan. Each record gives: clone size, J gene, D gene, V gene, CDR3 protein, CDR3 DNA. D genes are given only for firm matches. Size tells how often a clone was seen (once, few, many) or the class of an expanded clone, and some rows leave it out.

size: few; J: TRBJ2-3; D: .; V: TRBV6-5; CDR3: CASRGLGNTDTQYF; DNA: TGTGCCAGCAGGGGTCTAGGTAATACAGATACGCAGTATTTT
size: .; J: TRBJ2-6; D: .; V: TRBV9; CDR3: CASSAAAGSGANVLTF; DNA: TGTGCCAGCAGCGCCGCGGCCGGTTCTGGGGCCAACGTCCTGACTTTC
size: .; J: TRBJ2-4; D: .; V: TRBV12-3/TRBV12-4; CDR3: CASSSRGPQNIQYF; DNA: TGTGCCAGCAGTTCCCGCGGGCCTCAAAACATTCAGTACTTC
size: .; J: TRBJ2-2; D: .; V: TRBV2; CDR3: CASSPKQNPGELFF; DNA: TGTGCCAGCAGTCCGAAGCAGAACCCCGGGGAGCTGTTTTTT
size: .; J: TRBJ2-1; D: TRBD1; V: TRBV3-1; CDR3: CASSQEWADRGNEQFF; DNA: TGTGCCAGCAGCCAAGAGTGGGCGGACAGGGGAAATGAGCAGTTCTTC
size: .; J: TRBJ2-3; D: TRBD2; V: TRBV9; CDR3: CANSRRGGVSDTQYF; DNA: TGTGCCAACAGTAGACGGGGGGGAGTCTCAGATACGCAGTATTTT
size: few; J: TRBJ1-2; D: .; V: TRBV29-1; CDR3: CSVGKDSLYGYTF; DNA: TGCAGCGTCGGAAAGGACAGCCTCTATGGCTACACCTTC
size: .; J: TRBJ2-1; D: TRBD1; V: TRBV12-3/TRBV12-4; CDR3: CASRENRGLEQFF; DNA: TGTGCCAGCAGGGAAAACAGGGGGCTTGAGCAGTTCTTC
size: .; J: TRBJ2-3; D: .; V: TRBV2; CDR3: CASSSGLPPSDTQYF; DNA: TGTGCCAGCAGTTCTGGACTACCCCCGTCGGATACGCAGTATTTT
size: few; J: TRBJ2-5; D: TRBD1; V: TRBV20-1; CDR3: CSAYVDRVGTQYF; DNA: TGCAGTGCTTACGTAGACAGGGTTGGGACCCAGTACTTC
size: .; J: TRBJ2-3; D: .; V: TRBV20-1; CDR3: CSARGRTVSTDTQYF; DNA: TGCAGTGCTAGGGGGAGGACTGTTAGCACAGATACGCAGTATTTT
size: few; J: TRBJ2-5; D: .; V: TRBV5-5; CDR3: CASSRAMKETQYF; DNA: TGTGCCAGCAGTAGGGCAATGAAAGAGACCCAGTACTTC
size: .; J: TRBJ1-5; D: .; V: TRBV4-1; CDR3: CASSQVFGSNQPRHF; DNA: TGCGCCAGCAGCCAGGTCTTCGGGAGCAATCAGCCCCGGCATTTT
size: many; J: TRBJ2-3; D: .; V: TRBV28; CDR3: CASSVRDTQYF; DNA: TGTGCCAGCAGTGTCCGGGATACGCAGTATTTT
size: .; J: TRBJ2-2; D: .; V: TRBV2; CDR3: CASRKVSGRTGELFF; DNA: TGTGCCAGCAGGAAGGTGTCGGGGCGGACCGGGGAGCTGTTTTTT
size: .; J: TRBJ2-2; D: .; V: TRBV9; CDR3: CASGDRDWNTGELFF; DNA: TGTGCCAGCGGCGACAGGGACTGGAACACCGGGGAGCTGTTTTTT
size: once; J: TRBJ2-5; D: TRBD1; V: TRBV5-1; CDR3: CASSLLGTGLQETQYF; DNA: TGCGCCAGCAGCTTGCTAGGGACAGGGCTACAAGAGACCCAGTACTTC
size: few; J: TRBJ2-1; D: TRBD2; V: TRBV10-3; CDR3: CAITSGGAYEQFF; DNA: TGTGCCATCACTAGCGGGGGGGCCTATGAGCAGTTCTTC
size: few; J: TRBJ2-1; D: .; V: TRBV6-5; CDR3: CASSTGTKGEQFF; DNA: TGTGCCAGCAGTACTGGGACGAAAGGGGAGCAGTTCTTC
size: .; J: TRBJ1-2; D: TRBD1; V: TRBV20-1; CDR3: CSAADRALRGYYGYTF; DNA: TGCAGTGCTGCGGACAGGGCACTCAGGGGTTACTATGGCTACACCTTC
size: .; J: TRBJ2-7; D: .; V: TRBV25-1; CDR3: CASSQTDRAYEQYF; DNA: TGTGCCAGCAGCCAAACAGACAGAGCCTACGAGCAGTACTTC
size: few; J: TRBJ2-5; D: TRBD1; V: TRBV20-1; CDR3: CSARPGQSGPETQYF; DNA: TGCAGTGCTAGACCGGGACAGTCGGGTCCAGAGACCCAGTACTTC
size: few; J: TRBJ2-7; D: .; V: TRBV6-1; CDR3: CASSEAGGRSEQYF; DNA: TGTGCCAGCAGTGAAGCGGGGGGACGGAGCGAGCAGTACTTC
size: few; J: TRBJ2-5; D: TRBD2; V: TRBV9; CDR3: CASSAGLAGQETQYF; DNA: TGTGCCAGCAGCGCAGGACTAGCGGGGCAAGAGACCCAGTACTTC
size: .; J: TRBJ2-7; D: .; V: TRBV2; CDR3: CAHGPPGSYEQYF; DNA: TGTGCACACGGGCCGCCAGGATCCTACGAGCAGTACTTC
size: .; J: TRBJ1-2; D: .; V: TRBV5-1; CDR3: CASSFETARNYGYTF; DNA: TGCGCCAGCAGCTTTGAGACAGCTAGAAACTATGGCTACACCTTC
size: .; J: TRBJ1-5; D: .; V: TRBV12-3/TRBV12-4; CDR3: CASSGREGNQPQHF; DNA: TGTGCCAGCAGTGGGAGGGAGGGGAATCAGCCCCAGCATTTT
size: .; J: TRBJ2-5; D: TRBD1; V: TRBV6-2/TRBV6-3; CDR3: CASRYSTGRWETQYF; DNA: TGTGCCAGCAGATACTCGACAGGGCGGTGGGAGACCCAGTACTTC
size: few; J: TRBJ1-2; D: TRBD1; V: TRBV9; CDR3: CASSAPRTGNYGYTF; DNA: TGTGCCAGCAGCGCCCCCAGGACAGGGAACTATGGCTACACCTTC
size: few; J: TRBJ1-1; D: TRBD1; V: TRBV5-6; CDR3: CASSSTGQLNTEAFF; DNA: TGTGCCAGCAGCAGCACGGGACAGCTGAACACTGAAGCTTTCTTT
size: many; J: TRBJ2-5; D: TRBD1; V: TRBV11-2; CDR3: CASSLANRGPETQYF; DNA: TGTGCCAGCAGCTTAGCAAACAGGGGGCCAGAGACCCAGTACTTC
size: .; J: TRBJ2-2; D: .; V: TRBV6-2/TRBV6-3; CDR3: CASRTPHSGKMNTGELFF; DNA: TGTGCCAGCAGAACCCCCCATAGCGGAAAAATGAACACCGGGGAGCTGTTTTTT
size: many; J: TRBJ2-7; D: TRBD2; V: TRBV5-1; CDR3: CASSLGDYAYEQYF; DNA: TGCGCCAGCAGCTTGGGGGACTACGCCTACGAGCAGTACTTC
size: few; J: TRBJ2-6; D: TRBD1; V: TRBV11-1; CDR3: CASSVPGQEVLRGGLTGANVLTF; DNA: TGTGCCAGCAGCGTTCCGGGACAGGAAGTTCTTAGGGGTGGGCTTACTGGGGCCAACGTCCTGACTTTC
size: few; J: TRBJ1-2; D: .; V: TRBV7-3; CDR3: CASSLIPAGIYGYTF; DNA: TGTGCCAGCAGCTTAATACCGGCAGGCATCTATGGCTACACCTTC
size: .; J: TRBJ2-2; D: .; V: TRBV25-1; CDR3: CASSEFQSFSFGELFF; DNA: TGTGCCAGCAGTGAATTTCAAAGTTTCTCCTTTGGGGAGCTGTTTTTT
size: few; J: TRBJ2-7; D: .; V: TRBV7-8; CDR3: CVSSFSGSYEQYF; DNA: TGTGTCAGCAGCTTCTCCGGGTCCTACGAGCAGTACTTC
size: few; J: TRBJ2-7; D: .; V: TRBV2; CDR3: CASSVQPAYEQYF; DNA: TGTGCCAGCAGTGTGCAGCCAGCCTACGAGCAGTACTTC
size: few; J: TRBJ2-1; D: .; V: TRBV30; CDR3: CAWSPRDYEQFF; DNA: TGTGCCTGGAGTCCACGGGATTATGAGCAGTTCTTC
size: .; J: TRBJ2-3; D: .; V: TRBV29-1; CDR3: CSVEGVGAGAPGTQYF; DNA: TGCAGCGTTGAGGGGGTCGGGGCGGGGGCGCCTGGTACGCAGTATTTT
size: .; J: TRBJ1-1; D: .; V: TRBV20-1; CDR3: CSVTKGGMNTEAFF; DNA: TGCAGTGTCACAAAGGGAGGGATGAACACTGAAGCTTTCTTT
size: many; J: TRBJ2-7; D: TRBD1; V: TRBV29-1; CDR3: CSVVGQGYEQYF; DNA: TGCAGCGTTGTAGGACAGGGCTACGAGCAGTACTTC
size: few; J: TRBJ2-7; D: TRBD2; V: TRBV20-1; CDR3: CSATGGYEQYF; DNA: TGCAGTGCCACGGGGGGCTACGAGCAGTACTTC
size: few; J: TRBJ1-1; D: .; V: TRBV12-3/TRBV12-4; CDR3: CASIGSEGRVNTEAFF; DNA: TGTGCCAGCATCGGGTCTGAAGGCAGGGTTAACACTGAAGCTTTCTTT
size: .; J: TRBJ2-1; D: .; V: TRBV10-3; CDR3: CAISESVTREYNEQFF; DNA: TGTGCCATCAGTGAGTCGGTCACTAGAGAATACAATGAGCAGTTCTTC
size: .; J: TRBJ2-7; D: .; V: TRBV4-1; CDR3: CASSSEGQGLSYEQYF; DNA: TGCGCCAGCAGCTCTGAAGGGCAGGGGCTCTCCTACGAGCAGTACTTC
size: .; J: TRBJ1-1; D: .; V: TRBV10-2; CDR3: CASSGDWRAEAFF; DNA: TGCGCCAGCAGTGGGGACTGGAGAGCTGAAGCTTTCTTT
size: .; J: TRBJ1-6; D: TRBD1; V: TRBV27; CDR3: CASSSDRSYNSPLHF; DNA: TGTGCCAGCAGTTCGGACAGGTCCTATAATTCGCCCCTCCACTTT
size: .; J: TRBJ2-1; D: TRBD2; V: TRBV28; CDR3: CASSYLISGRAGYNEQFF; DNA: TGTGCCAGCAGTTACTTAATTAGCGGGAGGGCCGGTTACAATGAGCAGTTCTTC